This is a list of T cell receptor beta chains from one sample in a study of spatial heterogeneity in lung cancer. Each CDR3 protein gets one entry after TCRdb re-called the 5' RACE reads with MiXCR. This sample has tens of thousands of distinct CDR3 sequences, with roughly 5.8% found just once. Sequencing was performed on PBMCs, taken at surgery. These receptors were taken from a male donor with early-stage non-small cell lung cancer. CDR3s include the opening cysteine and the closing phenylalanine or tryptophan. A D gene is named only where the DNA matches it firmly. The size entry is marked missing in some rows and otherwise reads once, few, many or a size class.

d_gene	j_gene	abundance	v_gene	len	CDR3nt	CDR3aa
TRBD1	TRBJ1-5	many	TRBV20-1	14	TGCAGTGCTGGAAGACAGGGGCTTAATCAGCCCCAGCATTTT	CSAGRQGLNQPQHF
TRBD1	TRBJ2-3	-	TRBV6-6	19	TGTGCCAGCAGTTACGAAAAATACAGGGGCCTTGCTAGCACAGATACGCAGTATTTT	CASSYEKYRGLASTDTQYF
-	TRBJ2-7	-	TRBV4-2	15	TGTGCCAGCAGCCAAGCCCAGCAGCAGGGTTACGAGCAGTACTTC	CASSQAQQQGYEQYF
TRBD1	TRBJ1-2	many	TRBV27	15	TGTGCCAGCAGTCCCAGACAGGGGGCCAGCTATGGCTACACCTTC	CASSPRQGASYGYTF
-	TRBJ2-3	many	TRBV18	13	TGTGCCAGCTCAAAGGACAGCACAGATACGCAGTATTTT	CASSKDSTDTQYF
-	TRBJ2-1	many	TRBV7-2	15	TGTGCCAGCACCACGGACCTCAGCTCCTACAATGAGCAGTTCTTC	CASTTDLSSYNEQFF
TRBD1	TRBJ2-3	many	TRBV11-3	15	TGTGCCAGCAGCTCTCGGACAGGAAGCACAGATACGCAGTATTTT	CASSSRTGSTDTQYF
TRBD1	TRBJ2-1	-	TRBV11-2	15	TGTGCCAGCAGCCTTTCAGGGGGCAAATACAATGAGCAGTTCTTC	CASSLSGGKYNEQFF
TRBD1	TRBJ2-1	few	TRBV5-6	12	TGTGCCAGCAGCCTACAGGGGGATGAGCAGTTCTTC	CASSLQGDEQFF
-	TRBJ2-7	many	TRBV9	15	TGTGCCAGCAGCGTTGGACAGTCAAGCTCCTACGAGCAGTACTTC	CASSVGQSSSYEQYF
-	TRBJ1-2	many	TRBV6-5	13	TGTGCCAGCAGTCCCGACGGGAACTATGGCTACACCTTC	CASSPDGNYGYTF
TRBD2	TRBJ2-1	many	TRBV14	18	TGTGCCAGCAGCCAAGAGGAGTTGCGGGGGGGCACCAACAATGAGCAGTTCTTC	CASSQEELRGGTNNEQFF
-	TRBJ2-7	many	TRBV20-1	11	TGCAGTGCTAGAGGAGATGAGAAGCAGTACTTC	CSARGDEKQYF
-	TRBJ1-2	many	TRBV29-1	13	TGCAGCGTCGGGACCGGCGGGGACTATGGCTACACCTTC	CSVGTGGDYGYTF
-	TRBJ2-7	-	TRBV5-6	11	TGTGCCAGCAGCGTCTCCTACGAGCAGTACTTC	CASSVSYEQYF
-	TRBJ1-1	-	TRBV12-3/TRBV12-4	13	TGTGCCAGCCTCGACAGTCTGAACACTGAAGCTTTCTTT	CASLDSLNTEAFF
-	TRBJ1-6	many	TRBV20-1	11	TGCAGTGCGAAGTTTAATTCACCCCTCCACTTT	CSAKFNSPLHF
-	TRBJ2-1	many	TRBV28	22	TGTGCCAGCAGTCCATGGGGGACACAGGAACATTTATTCGAATGGGGCTACAATGAGCAGTTCTTC	CASSPWGTQEHLFEWGYNEQFF
TRBD2	TRBJ2-1	many	TRBV11-2	15	TGTGCCAGCAGCTGGAGCGGGGCCGCCTACAATGAGCAGTTCTTC	CASSWSGAAYNEQFF
TRBD2	TRBJ2-3	few	TRBV9	15	TGTGCCAGCAACCCACTAGCGGGGCTTCGGGATACGCAGTATTTT	CASNPLAGLRDTQYF
-	TRBJ2-1	many	TRBV5-1	14	TGCGCCAGCAGCTCGACATTCTCCTACAATGAGCAGTTCTTC	CASSSTFSYNEQFF
TRBD1	TRBJ1-1	-	TRBV5-1	14	TGCGCCAGCAGCTTGCGTACAGGGGGCGATGAAGCTTTCTTT	CASSLRTGGDEAFF
TRBD1	TRBJ1-1	few	TRBV5-1	16	TGCGCCAGCAGCGCCGGAAGAGGCAGGGGGAGCACTGAAGCTTTCTTT	CASSAGRGRGSTEAFF
-	TRBJ2-2	many	TRBV5-1	14	TGCGCCAGCAGCCTGCAGGGTGACACCGGGGAGCTGTTTTTT	CASSLQGDTGELFF
TRBD1	TRBJ1-5	many	TRBV4-2	15	TGTGCCAGCAGCCAAGCGGGACAGGATAATCAGCCCCAGCATTTT	CASSQAGQDNQPQHF
-	TRBJ1-2	few	TRBV3-1	16	TGTGCCAGCAGCCTACAGGGCGGACGGGATTCTTATGGCTACACCTTC	CASSLQGGRDSYGYTF
TRBD1	TRBJ1-4	many	TRBV20-1	14	TGCAGTGCTTCACAGGGGGCTAGCAGTGAAAAACTGTTTTTT	CSASQGASSEKLFF
-	TRBJ2-3	few	TRBV5-6	14	TGTGCCAGCAGCATCGGGGTTAACACAGATACGCAGTATTTT	CASSIGVNTDTQYF
-	TRBJ1-2	many	TRBV11-2	13	TGTGCCAGCAGCTTAGACAGGTTCTATGGCTACACCTTC	CASSLDRFYGYTF
-	TRBJ1-5	many	TRBV4-1	13	TGCGCCAGCAGCCAAGGGGTCATCACGCCCCAGCATTTT	CASSQGVITPQHF
TRBD2	TRBJ2-1	-	TRBV12-3/TRBV12-4	15	TGTGCCGGCAGTAATCGTCGGGACTATTCCAATGAGCAGTTCTTC	CAGSNRRDYSNEQFF
-	TRBJ1-2	many	TRBV3-1	13	TGTGCCAGTCATGGGCGGCTGAACTATGGCTACACCTTC	CASHGRLNYGYTF
-	TRBJ2-3	-	TRBV5-8	16	TGTGCCAGCAGTTCCCTAGGCCGGGGGAGCACAGATACGCAGTATTTT	CASSSLGRGSTDTQYF
-	TRBJ2-7	many	TRBV20-1	14	TGCAGTGCTAGAGTGCCCACTGGCCTCTACGAGCAGTACTTC	CSARVPTGLYEQYF
TRBD1	TRBJ1-4	many	TRBV5-4	17	TGTGCCAGCAGCTTCGGGGGACAGGGGAGGACTAATGAAAAACTGTTTTTT	CASSFGGQGRTNEKLFF
-	TRBJ1-1	many	TRBV3-1	17	TGTGCCAGCAGCCAAGACGTGGCAGGCACCCAAGGGGCTGAAGCTTTCTTT	CASSQDVAGTQGAEAFF
TRBD1	TRBJ2-5	-	TRBV24-1	15	TGTGCCACCAGTGAAGGGACAGGTTACCAAGAGACCCAGTACTTC	CATSEGTGYQETQYF
-	TRBJ1-6	many	TRBV3-1	15	TGTGCCAGCAGCCAACGGGCGTCTGCCCTCCCACCCCTCCACTTT	CASSQRASALPPLHF
TRBD1	TRBJ1-6	-	TRBV18	14	TGTGCCAGCTCTCCCGACAGGGGTGGATCACCCCTCCACTTT	CASSPDRGGSPLHF
TRBD1	TRBJ1-1	many	TRBV3-1	14	TGTGCCAGCAGCACCGCGGGGACAGGAACTGAAGCTTTCTTT	CASSTAGTGTEAFF
-	TRBJ2-6	few	TRBV7-2	15	TGTGCCAGCAGCTCCCAGGGCGGTGGGGCCAACGTCCTGACTTTC	CASSSQGGGANVLTF
-	TRBJ2-1	many	TRBV6-5	15	TGTGCCAGCAACCCTAGGGGGATCTACTCCAGTGAGCAGTTCTTC	CASNPRGIYSSEQFF
TRBD1	TRBJ1-5	few	TRBV20-1	17	TGCAGTGCTAGAGACGAACTGGACAGGACGTCTCGTCAGCCCCAGCATTTT	CSARDELDRTSRQPQHF
-	TRBJ2-1	-	TRBV2	15	TGTGCCAGCAGTGCGAGCTTCAACTCCTACAATGAGCAGTTCTTC	CASSASFNSYNEQFF
-	TRBJ2-6	many	TRBV27	18	TGTGCCAGCAGTTCACAGGTTTCCCCTGGCTCTGGGGCCAACGTCCTGACTTTC	CASSSQVSPGSGANVLTF
TRBD1	TRBJ2-2	-	TRBV19	14	TGTGCCAGTAGACGACAGGGGGGCACCGGGGAGCTGTTTTTT	CASRRQGGTGELFF
-	TRBJ1-2	few	TRBV6-6	15	TGTGCCAGCAGTTACTCTAGGGGGAGCAACTATGGCTACACCTTC	CASSYSRGSNYGYTF